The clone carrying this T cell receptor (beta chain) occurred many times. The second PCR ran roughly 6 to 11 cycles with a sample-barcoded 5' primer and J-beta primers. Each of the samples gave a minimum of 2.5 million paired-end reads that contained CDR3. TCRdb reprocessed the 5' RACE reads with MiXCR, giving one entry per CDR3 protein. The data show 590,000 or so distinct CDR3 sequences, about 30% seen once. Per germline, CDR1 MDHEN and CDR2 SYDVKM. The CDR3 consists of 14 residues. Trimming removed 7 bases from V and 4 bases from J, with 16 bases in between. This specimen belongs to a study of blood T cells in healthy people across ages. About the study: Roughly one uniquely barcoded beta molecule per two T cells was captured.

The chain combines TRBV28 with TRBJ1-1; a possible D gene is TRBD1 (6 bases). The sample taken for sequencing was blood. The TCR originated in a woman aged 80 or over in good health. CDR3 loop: CASNGPQGSTEAFF. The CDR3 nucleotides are TGTGCCAGCAACGGGCCGCAGGGGAGCACTGAAGCTTTCTTT.